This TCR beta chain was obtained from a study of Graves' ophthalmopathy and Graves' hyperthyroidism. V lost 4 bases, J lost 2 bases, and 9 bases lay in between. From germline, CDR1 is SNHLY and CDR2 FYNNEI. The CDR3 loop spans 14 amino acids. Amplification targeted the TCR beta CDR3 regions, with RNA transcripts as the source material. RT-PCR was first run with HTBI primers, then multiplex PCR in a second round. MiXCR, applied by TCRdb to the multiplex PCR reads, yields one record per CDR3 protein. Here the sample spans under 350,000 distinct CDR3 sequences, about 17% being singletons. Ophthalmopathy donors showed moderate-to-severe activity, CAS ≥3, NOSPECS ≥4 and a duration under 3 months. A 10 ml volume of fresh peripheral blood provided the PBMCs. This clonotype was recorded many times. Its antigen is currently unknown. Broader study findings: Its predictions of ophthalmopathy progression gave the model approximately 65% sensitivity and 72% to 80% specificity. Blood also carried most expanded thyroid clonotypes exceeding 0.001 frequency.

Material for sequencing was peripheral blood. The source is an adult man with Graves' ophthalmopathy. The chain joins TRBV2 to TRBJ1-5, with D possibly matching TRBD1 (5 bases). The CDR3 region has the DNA TGTGCCAGCAGTGGAGGGGTCGGCAATCAGCCCCAGCATTTT. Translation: CASSGGVGNQPQHF.